The next 24 T cell receptor beta chains were all read from a single sample in a study of T cell repertoires in aging, cancer and after chemotherapy. Amplification of TCR beta used genomic DNA extracted from peripheral blood. Rearranged V-D-J TRB sequences were amplified with a mixed TRB-A/B primer pool. TCRdb re-derived calls from the multiplex PCR reads in MiXCR, one entry per CDR3 protein. The sample lists 6,000 to 8,500 distinct CDR3 sequences, over 20% occurring once. Sequencing used blood. The receptors were sampled from a human donor with a blood cancer.

CDR3: CASSLTRTGGDEQFF. For the CDR3, the DNA is TGTGCCAGCAGCTTAACCCGGACTGGGGGAGATGAGCAGTTCTTC. The chain uses TRBV7-2 and TRBJ2-1; D may correspond to TRBD1 or TRBD2 (5 bases each). CDR3 size: 15 residues. Germline V gene data show CDR1 as SGHTA and CDR2 as FQGNSA. Trimming stripped 2 bases from V and 8 bases from J, with 16 bases between.

Only a few counts were recorded for this clonotype. The chain joins TRBV15 to TRBJ2-3, with TRBD2 matching 8 bases. Per germline, CDR1 LNHNV and CDR2 YYDKDF (reference sequence). The CDR3 runs to 14 residues. With V trimmed by 5 bases and J by 1 base, 2 bases remained unmatched. In DNA form, the CDR3 reads TGTGCCACCAGCCGTAGCGGGGGCACAGATACGCAGTATTTT. Its protein product is CATSRSGGTDTQYF.

By share, this clonotype ranks as medium-sized. V is TRBV18 and J is TRBJ2-4; possibly TRBD1 for D (6 bases). Germline-derived CDR1 and CDR2 are KGHSH and LQKENI. The CDR3 has 14 amino acids. Deletions cut 3 bases from V and 1 base from J, with 7 bases between. In nucleotides, the CDR3 is TGTGCCAGCTCACCCGACAGGGCCAAAAACATTCAGTACTTC. This translates into CASSPDRAKNIQYF.

This clonotype ranks as medium-sized. The gene calls are TRBV10-3 and TRBJ2-1; D might be TRBD2 (6 bases). There are 16 residues in the CDR3. The germline gives CDR1 ENHRY, CDR2 SYGVKD. Trimming pared 3 bases from V and 0 bases from J, leaving 12 bases between. CDR3 in amino acids: CAISDDGGSSYNEQFF. The DNA for the CDR3 is TGTGCCATCAGTGACGACGGGGGTAGCTCCTACAATGAGCAGTTCTTC.

By sample share, this clonotype is medium-sized. The chain has TRBV7-6 and TRBJ2-7; D unclear. There are 14 residues in the CDR3. CDR1 and CDR2 (germline): SGHVS, FNYEAQ. V was cut by 0 bases and J by 2 bases, with 8 bases left in between. The CDR3 DNA reads as TGTGCCAGCAGCTTAGCGGGCGGAGCCTACGAGCAGTACTTC. Its translation is CASSLAGGAYEQYF.

This clonotype is medium-sized (0.01 to 0.1%) in the sample. J is TRBJ2-7 and V is TRBV29-1; TRBD1 might be the D (6 bases). The V and J ends lost 7 bases and 2 bases respectively, with 18 bases between them. This CDR3 contains 14 residues. In germline, CDR1 is SQVTM, CDR2 ANQGSEA. CDR3 sequence (DNA): TGCAGCGGTAGATCGGGACAAGCTCCCTACGAGCAGTACTTC. It is translated as CSGRSGQAPYEQYF.

By share, this clonotype counts as medium-sized. The rearrangement joins TRBV27 to TRBJ2-4, with 8 bases identical to TRBD1. The CDR3 covers 15 residues. Germline V CDR1 and CDR2: MNHEY, SMNVEV (reference sequence). V shed 6 bases, J shed 5 bases, and the junction held 9 bases outside the gene matches. CDR3 sequence reads: CASSERGRGQNIQYF. The DNA of the CDR3 is TGTGCCAGCAGCGAGAGAGGCAGGGGGCAAAACATTCAGTACTTC.

The chain has TRBV7-9 and TRBJ1-2; D not resolved. The CDR3 is 15 residues long. The V and J ends lost 7 bases and 0 bases respectively, with 15 bases between them. In germline, CDR1 is SEHNR, CDR2 FQNEAQ (reference sequence). Here the CDR3 DNA reads TGTGCCAGCATCCTCTCCGGTCGCTCTAACTATGGCTACACCTTC. Translation: CASILSGRSNYGYTF.

Sample share makes this clonotype medium-sized (0.01 to 0.1%). The V call is TRBV5-6, the J call TRBJ2-5, with D perhaps TRBD2 (5 bases). CDR3 length equals 15 residues. The germline V gene encodes CDR1 SGHDT and CDR2 YYEEEE. V was shortened by 0 bases and J by 4 bases, with 13 bases between the two germline ends. DNA of the CDR3: TGTGCCAGCAGCTTGGCAACAAGAGGAGGAGAGACCCAGTACTTC. This gives the protein CASSLATRGGETQYF. Together with reference TRBV5-6 and TRBJ2-5, the CDR3 gives the full variable domain: DAGVTQSPTHLIKTRGQQVTLRCSPKSGHDTVSWYQQALGQGPQFIFQYYEEEERQRGNFPDRFSGHQFPNYSSELNVNALLLGDSALYLCASSLATRGGETQYFGPGTRLLVL.

The chain employs TRBV28 and TRBJ2-7, with 10 positions matching TRBD1. CDR1 MDHEN and CDR2 SYDVKM come from the germline V gene. The J segment lost 2 bases and the V segment lost 5 bases, leaving 9 bases of the junction unmatched. The CDR3 length is 16 residues. The CDR3 coding sequence is TGTGCCAGCAGTCTCCCGGGACAGGGGTTTCCCTACGAGCAGTACTTC. Encoded protein: CASSLPGQGFPYEQYF. The full variable domain, its missing parts supplied by reference TRBV28 and TRBJ2-7, is DVKVTQSSRYLVKRTGEKVFLECVQDMDHENMFWYRQDPGLGLRLIYFSYDVKMKEKGDIPEGYSVSREKKERFSLILESASTNQTSMYLCASSLPGQGFPYEQYFGPGTRLTVT.

Worth noting for this clonotype: This may be a read error, as it is one base from a much larger clone. The V and J genes are TRBV6-2 or TRBV6-3 and TRBJ1-5; tentatively, D is TRBD1 (6 bases). The germline CDR1 and CDR2 sequences are MNHEY and SVGEGT. The CDR3 is 13 amino acids. As DNA, the CDR3 is TGTGCCAGCACCGGACAGACTAATCAGCTCCAGCATTTT. Translating it yields CASTGQTNQLQHF.

The chain carries TRBV12-3 or TRBV12-4 and TRBJ2-2, with 9 bases aligning to TRBD1. V lost 6 bases, J lost 6 bases, and 8 bases stayed unmatched. The CDR3 runs 15 residues. The CDR3 DNA is TGTGCCAGCAGCAGGAGCGACAGGGGGTCCGGGGAGCTGTTTTTT. This encodes CASSRSDRGSGELFF.

The V call is TRBV28, the J call TRBJ1-4; no reliable D call. V was clipped by 7 bases and J by 4 bases, with 10 bases between them. The germline V gene has CDR1 MDHEN and CDR2 SYDVKM. This CDR3 has 13 residues. CDR3 nucleotides: TGTGCCAGCACAGGCCCACTTAATGAAAAACTGTTTTTT. This encodes CASTGPLNEKLFF.

This clonotype qualifies as medium-sized. The genes are TRBV6-4 and TRBJ2-3; 9 bases map to TRBD1. The germline CDR1 and CDR2 sequences are MRHNA and SNTAGT. The V gene end was trimmed by 2 bases and the J gene end by 5 bases; junction bases not matched to a gene: 8. This CDR3 contains 16 residues. The CDR3 nucleotides read TGTGCCAGCAGTGACACCCCGGGACAGGGAGGAGATACGCAGTATTTT. This encodes CASSDTPGQGGDTQYF.

This clonotype is termed medium-sized. The chain links TRBV30 to TRBJ2-2; TRBD2 aligns across 14 bases. V shed 0 bases and J 5 bases; nucleotides not matched to a gene: 11. The CDR3 is made up of 19 amino acids. The germline gives CDR1 GTSNPN, CDR2 SVGIG (reference sequence). The CDR3 region is CAWSVSWTGTSGSTGELFF. The CDR3 coding sequence is TGTGCCTGGAGTGTTAGTTGGACGGGGACTAGCGGGAGTACCGGGGAGCTGTTTTTT.

This clonotype is labeled as medium-sized. The rearrangement uses TRBV30 and TRBJ1-2; 12 positions match TRBD1. Germline V gene sequence: CDR1 GTSNPN, CDR2 SVGIG (reference sequence). Unmatched junction bases numbered 9, after V lost 5 bases and J lost 2 bases. CDR3 length: 16 residues. The CDR3 nucleotides are TGTGCCTGGCTCCGGGACAGGGGGCGGTCAAACTATGGCTACACCTTC. Its protein product is CAWLRDRGRSNYGYTF.

In this sample, this clonotype is medium-sized. The chain couples TRBV6-6 to TRBJ2-4; 9 bases are shared with TRBD1. The CDR3 contains 16 residues. Germline loops: CDR1 MNHNY, CDR2 SVGAGI (reference sequence). V lost 5 bases to trimming and J lost 9 bases; unmatched junction nucleotides: 14. The CDR3 region has the DNA TGTGCCAGCAGTCGCGTCGGGCGGCGGGGACAGGGCATTCAGTACTTC. This gives the protein CASSRVGRRGQGIQYF.

This clonotype was picked up one time. The chain carries TRBV10-2 and TRBJ2-7; 13 positions match TRBD2. Trimming cost V 0 bases and J 0 bases; bases outside gene matches: 8. The CDR3 loop spans 19 amino acids. Germline assignment: CDR1 WSHSY and CDR2 SAAADI. CDR3 loop: CASSESRTSGSRSSYEQYF. The CDR3 DNA follows: TGCGCCAGCAGTGAGTCCCGGACTAGCGGGAGCCGGAGCTCCTACGAGCAGTACTTC.

The V call is TRBV19, the J call TRBJ2-5, with 12 positions matching TRBD2. The CDR3 has 16 amino acids. V was clipped by 6 bases and J by 5 bases; unmatched bases: 10. CDR1 and CDR2 (germline): LNHDA, SQIVND (reference sequence). CDR3 sequence reads: CASRTTSGSGRETQYF. The CDR3 DNA reads TGTGCCAGTAGGACGACTAGCGGGAGCGGGAGGGAGACCCAGTACTTC.

Within the sample, this clonotype is medium-sized. The chain combines TRBV6-5 with TRBJ2-3; TRBD1 agrees at 7 bases. The CDR3 contains 16 residues. From germline, CDR1 is MNHEY and CDR2 SVGAGI. V trimming: 5 bases; J trimming: 3 bases; junction bases outside the gene matches: 11. This CDR3 reads CASSNRQGVVTDTQYF. CDR3 coding DNA: TGTGCCAGCAGTAACCGACAGGGAGTGGTAACAGATACGCAGTATTTT.

V gene TRBV29-1 combines with J gene TRBJ2-1; unclear D gene. Trimming took off 7 bases at V and 3 bases at J, with 13 bases between the two ends. CDR1 is SQVTM and CDR2 is ANQGSEA in the germline V gene. The CDR3 is made up of 13 amino acids. The CDR3 is CSGSGSFYNEQFF. In DNA, the CDR3 is TGCAGCGGCTCCGGTAGCTTCTACAATGAGCAGTTCTTC.

By sample fraction, this clonotype is medium-sized. The CDR3 coding sequence is TGTGCCAGCACGGGGGGCACTGGCTACACCTTC. Protein: CASTGGTGYTF. The chain couples TRBV6-1 to TRBJ1-2; D possibly corresponds to TRBD1 (6 bases). The CDR3 totals 11 residues. CDR1 and CDR2 (germline): MNHNS, SASEGT. V was pared by 7 bases and J by 7 bases, with 10 bases between.

This clonotype was observed a handful of times. This chain joins TRBV7-9 and TRBJ2-5, with a tentative D call TRBD2 (6 bases). The V end was cut by 3 bases, the J end by 1 base, with 9 bases between. Germline V gives CDR1 SEHNR, CDR2 FQNEAQ (reference sequence). The CDR3 is made up of 14 amino acids. The chain's CDR3 is CASSFRDFQETQYF. The CDR3 DNA sequence: TGTGCCAGCAGCTTTAGGGACTTCCAAGAGACCCAGTACTTC.

The CDR3 spells CSVTRQGDTQYF. The CDR3 bases are TGCAGCGTTACCCGACAGGGGGATACGCAGTATTTT. The gene calls are TRBV29-1 and TRBJ2-3; 8 bases align to TRBD1. The CDR3 loop spans 12 amino acids. With 5 bases clipped from V and 6 bases from J, the junction kept 4 bases outside the gene matches. The V gene's germline CDR1 is SQVTM and CDR2 ANQGSEA.